This TCR beta chain emerged from a study of immune evolution from preneoplasia to lung adenocarcinoma. The data were produced by immunoSEQ multiplex PCR, yet TCRdb's version contains in-frame clones alone and is incomplete. The data contain thousands of clones, roughly 85% of them seen just once; the ten biggest clones take up about 2.5%. Germline CDR1 is MNHEY and CDR2 is SMNVEV (reference sequence). The CDR3 runs to 17 residues. The junction had 14 bases not matched to a gene; V was cut back by 6 bases and J by 10 bases. This clone was found a few times. Patients had resection in Japan or China between about 2014 and 2018.

This TCR was recovered from a person between 65 and 79 years old with lung adenocarcinoma. The sample was FFPE atypical adenomatous hyperplasia tissue from the lung. This sample's subset: atypical adenomatous hyperplasia (AAH), lung preneoplasia. The chain uses TRBV27 and TRBJ2-1, with 14 bases that match TRBD2. CDR3 amino acids: CASRGLAGVGMNQEQFF. DNA of the CDR3: TGTGCCAGCAGGGGACTAGCGGGGGTGGGGATGAACCAGGAGCAGTTCTTC.